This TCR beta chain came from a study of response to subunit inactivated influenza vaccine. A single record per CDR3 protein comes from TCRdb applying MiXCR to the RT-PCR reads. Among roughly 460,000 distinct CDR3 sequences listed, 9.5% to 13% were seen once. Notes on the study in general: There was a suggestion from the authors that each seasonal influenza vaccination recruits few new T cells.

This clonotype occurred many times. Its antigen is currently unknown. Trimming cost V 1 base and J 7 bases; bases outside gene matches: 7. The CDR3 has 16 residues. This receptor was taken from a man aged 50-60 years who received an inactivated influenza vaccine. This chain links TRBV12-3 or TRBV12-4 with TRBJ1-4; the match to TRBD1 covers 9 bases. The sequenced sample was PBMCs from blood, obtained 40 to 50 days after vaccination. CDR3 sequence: CASSLGDGTGREKLFF. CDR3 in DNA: TGTGCCAGCAGTTTAGGTGACGGGACAGGGCGTGAAAAACTGTTTTTT.